The 25 T cell receptor beta chains in this list originate from one sample, sequenced in a study of cytomegalovirus exposure and HLA in healthy donors. Vbeta (60) and Jbeta (13) primers were used in the PCR. TCRdb's copy holds only in-frame clones and misses some; the assay was immunoSEQ multiplex PCR. The sample has about 160,000 clones, about 85% seen once. Input material: PBMCs. Receptors were obtained from a boy aged 2 to 10 in good health and CMV-seronegative.

The chain recombines TRBV2 with TRBJ2-5; perhaps TRBD1 as D (5 bases). Germline CDR1 is SNHLY and CDR2 is FYNNEI. V lost 0 bases and J 1 base, leaving 9 bases between the germline ends. This CDR3 is 15 amino acids long. This CDR3 is CASSEALTGQETQYF. The DNA for the CDR3 is TGTGCCAGCAGTGAAGCGCTTACAGGCCAAGAGACCCAGTACTTC.

The chain has TRBV2 and TRBJ2-2; 8 bases are a match to TRBD1. Germline V gene lookup returns CDR1 SNHLY and CDR2 FYNNEI. The CDR3 runs 15 residues. The V and J ends lost 6 bases and 0 bases, in that order; junction bases with no gene match: 3. The DNA of the CDR3 is TGTGCCAGCAGGCAGGGGGCTGCGAACACCGGGGAGCTGTTTTTT. Protein product: CASRQGAANTGELFF.

This clone was seen just once. The V gene is TRBV27, the J gene TRBJ2-3; 10 bases line up with TRBD2. Losses at the gene ends were 3 bases for V and 6 bases for J; bases not matched to a gene: 9. Germline-derived CDR1 and CDR2 are MNHEY and SMNVEV (reference sequence). This CDR3 comprises 16 residues. The CDR3 reads CASSLGAGGPGDTQYF. CDR3 bases: TGTGCCAGCAGTTTGGGAGCGGGAGGGCCTGGGGATACGCAGTATTTT.

This clone is a singleton in its sample. This chain joins TRBV28 and TRBJ1-1, with 7 positions matching TRBD1. Germline V gene sequence: CDR1 MDHEN, CDR2 SYDVKM. The CDR3 consists of 15 residues. J gave up 1 base and V 2 bases, and 4 bases lay outside the gene matches. The CDR3: CASSLPGQTNTEAFF. DNA for the CDR3: TGTGCCAGCAGTTTACCGGGACAGACGAACACTGAAGCTTTCTTT.

The chain uses TRBV30 and TRBJ2-1; a possible D gene is TRBD2 (7 bases). Trimming removed 5 bases at V and 7 bases at J, with 21 bases between. Germline assignment: CDR1 GTSNPN and CDR2 SVGIG (reference sequence). CDR3 length: 15 amino acids. CDR3 amino acids: CAWPEGGALGNEQFF. The CDR3 nucleotides are TGTGCCTGGCCGGAGGGGGGGGCCCTCGGAAATGAGCAGTTCTTC.

This chain links TRBV28 with TRBJ2-3; D ambiguous. Germline assignment: CDR1 MDHEN and CDR2 SYDVKM. V gave up 2 bases and J gave up 6 bases, with 9 bases separating them. The CDR3 consists of 13 residues. Written as DNA, the CDR3 is TGTGCCAGCAGTTTAGCGGCGAGGGATACGCAGTATTTT. Encoded protein: CASSLAARDTQYF.

This clone has only a few counts. The rearrangement links TRBV28 to TRBJ1-5; tentatively, D is TRBD1 (6 bases). CDR1 is MDHEN, CDR2 SYDVKM, per germline. The CDR3 consists of 15 residues. The V end was cut by 3 bases, the J end by 0 bases, with 9 bases between. CDR3 in amino acids: CASSFGQSSNQPQHF. CDR3 nucleotides: TGTGCCAGCAGTTTCGGACAGAGTAGCAATCAGCCCCAGCATTTT. Drawing the rest from reference TRBV28 and TRBJ1-5, the complete variable domain is DVKVTQSSRYLVKRTGEKVFLECVQDMDHENMFWYRQDPGLGLRLIYFSYDVKMKEKGDIPEGYSVSREKKERFSLILESASTNQTSMYLCASSFGQSSNQPQHFGDGTRLSIL.

The chain uses TRBV10-1 and TRBJ2-1; 10 positions agree with TRBD2. This CDR3 is 15 amino acids long. Germline assignment: CDR1 WNHNN and CDR2 SYGVQD (reference sequence). J was trimmed by 5 bases and V by 3 bases; bases with no gene match: 4. CDR3 region: CASSDGLAGDNEQFF. The CDR3 DNA follows: TGCGCCAGCAGTGACGGGCTAGCGGGGGACAATGAGCAGTTCTTC.

CDR3 sequence: CASSFDRPHADTQYF. Here the CDR3 DNA reads TGTGCCAGCAGTTTCGACAGGCCCCACGCAGATACGCAGTATTTT. The chain employs TRBV28 and TRBJ2-3; D is perhaps TRBD1 (6 bases). This CDR3 has 15 amino acids. V dropped 3 bases and J dropped 4 bases, with 14 bases sitting between them. CDR1 and CDR2 from the germline V gene are MDHEN and SYDVKM.

V usage is TRBV5-1 and J usage is TRBJ2-3; tentatively, D is TRBD2 (6 bases). The CDR3 extends over 15 amino acids. Trimming pared 2 bases from V and 4 bases from J, leaving 14 bases between. The germline gives CDR1 SGHRS, CDR2 YFSETQ. CDR3 loop: CASSLPRDLSDTQYF. CDR3 nucleotide sequence: TGCGCCAGCAGCTTACCTCGGGACTTATCAGATACGCAGTATTTT.

The chain joins TRBV7-2 to TRBJ1-6; 8 bases match TRBD1. The trim removed 7 bases at V and 8 bases at J, leaving 10 bases unmatched. The CDR3 sequence is 15 residues long. The germline CDR1 and CDR2 sequences are SGHTA and FQGNSA. CDR3 loop: CASKTQGGMHSPLHF. For the CDR3, the DNA is TGTGCCAGCAAAACACAGGGGGGAATGCATTCACCCCTCCACTTT.

The V call is TRBV25-1, the J call TRBJ2-1; 7 bases align to TRBD1. Trimming cost V 4 bases and J 9 bases; bases outside gene matches: 6. Looked up from germline, CDR1 is MGHDK and CDR2 is SYGVNS. The CDR3 extends over 13 amino acids. The CDR3 here is CASSGDRVGEQFF. CDR3 in DNA: TGTGCCAGCAGTGGCGACAGGGTCGGTGAGCAGTTCTTC. The full variable domain, completed using reference TRBV25-1 and TRBJ2-1, is EADIYQTPRYLVIGTGKKITLECSQTMGHDKMYWYQQDPGMELHLIHYSYGVNSTEKGDLSSESTVSRIRTEHFPLTLESARPSHTSQYLCASSGDRVGEQFFGPGTRLTVL.

CDR3 loop: CASSPGRDSYSNQPQHF. CDR3 nucleotide sequence: TGTGCCAGTAGTCCCGGTCGGGACAGCTATAGCAATCAGCCCCAGCATTTT. The chain is built from TRBV19 and TRBJ1-5; 7 bases align to TRBD1. The V segment lost 5 bases and the J segment 0 bases; nucleotides outside the gene matches: 10. This CDR3 spans 17 amino acids. Germline V gene sequence: CDR1 LNHDA, CDR2 SQIVND (reference sequence). Full variable domain (missing parts from reference TRBV19 and TRBJ1-5): DGGITQSPKYLFRKEGQNVTLSCEQNLNHDAMYWYRQDPGQGLRLIYYSQIVNDFQKGDIAEGYSVSREKKESFPLTVTSAQKNPTAFYLCASSPGRDSYSNQPQHFGDGTRLSIL.

This chain links TRBV28 with TRBJ1-4; D ambiguous. V was cut by 6 bases and J by 10 bases, with 15 bases left in between. The CDR3 loop spans 13 amino acids. Germline V gene sequence: CDR1 MDHEN, CDR2 SYDVKM. CDR3 coding DNA: TGTGCCAGCAGCCCCGAGGCGGGCGGAAAACTGTTTTTT. Translation: CASSPEAGGKLFF.

The chain uses TRBV6-4 and TRBJ2-3; D may be TRBD2 (6 bases). The V gene lost 5 bases and the J gene lost 0 bases, with 12 bases spanning the gap. The CDR3 sequence is 15 residues long. Germline V gene data show CDR1 as MRHNA and CDR2 as SNTAGT. CDR3 protein: CASSPGLGSTDTQYF. The CDR3 DNA reads as TGTGCCAGCAGTCCGGGACTCGGCAGCACAGATACGCAGTATTTT.

The chain employs TRBV10-3 and TRBJ1-2, with 10 bases identical to TRBD1. Germline loops: CDR1 ENHRY, CDR2 SYGVKD. The CDR3 length is 16 residues. The J segment lost 6 bases and the V segment lost 10 bases, leaving 17 bases of the junction unmatched. The CDR3 sequence: CATQNGQGVSIHGYTF. CDR3 DNA sequence: TGTGCCACCCAAAATGGACAGGGGGTCTCTATACATGGCTACACCTTC.

The V call is TRBV5-1, the J call TRBJ2-3; tentatively, D is TRBD2 (5 bases). V was shortened by 2 bases and J by 1 base, with 5 bases between the two germline ends. The CDR3 spans 13 residues. CDR1 is SGHRS, CDR2 YFSETQ, per germline. CDR3 residues: CASSLLGTDTQYF. DNA of the CDR3: TGCGCCAGCAGCTTACTAGGCACAGATACGCAGTATTTT.

With regard to this clone: This CDR3 fails to terminate in the conserved phenylalanine or tryptophan, so it likely reflects a read error. This chain links TRBV19 with TRBJ1-6, with D perhaps TRBD1 (6 bases). CDR1 and CDR2 from the germline V gene are LNHDA and SQIVND (reference sequence). CDR3 length: 14 amino acids. Trimming took 5 bases from V and 10 from J, leaving 15 bases between them. The CDR3 region has the DNA TGTGCCAGTAGTCCTAGGGGGGGCGCGTCACCCCTCCACTCT. Residues: CASSPRGGASPLHS.

The chain recombines TRBV28 with TRBJ1-3, with D possibly TRBD1 on 5 matching bases. V was shortened by 7 bases and J by 4 bases, with 17 bases between the two germline ends. The CDR3 length is 15 residues. Germline lookup yields CDR1 MDHEN and CDR2 SYDVKM. Here the CDR3 reads CASNLGGPGGNTIYF. As DNA, the CDR3 is TGTGCCAGCAACTTGGGGGGTCCGGGAGGAAACACCATATATTTT.

This CDR3 reads CASSLEGLPNPEQYF. DNA of the CDR3: TGTGCCAGCAGCTTAGAGGGACTCCCGAATCCCGAGCAGTACTTC. The V gene is TRBV7-9, the J gene TRBJ2-7; tentatively, D is TRBD2 (6 bases). This CDR3 spans 15 amino acids. V lost 1 base, J lost 6 bases, and 16 bases lay in between. CDR1 and CDR2 from the germline V gene are SEHNR and FQNEAQ (reference sequence).

The CDR3 DNA sequence: TGTGCCAGCAGTAAACTGACAGGGCTAGGCTACACCTTC. Its protein is CASSKLTGLGYTF. This rearrangement joins TRBV28 to TRBJ1-2; 7 bases line up with TRBD1. CDR3 size: 13 residues. Trimming cost V 5 bases and J 8 bases; bases outside gene matches: 8. Germline V gene lookup returns CDR1 MDHEN and CDR2 SYDVKM.

The CDR3 is CASSPQGGFIFTGELFF. The CDR3 DNA is TGCGCCAGCAGCCCTCAAGGGGGATTTATATTCACCGGGGAGCTGTTTTTT. The chain links TRBV4-1 to TRBJ2-2; D is perhaps TRBD1 (6 bases). The CDR3 runs to 17 residues. V gave up 4 bases and J gave up 4 bases, with 19 bases separating them. Germline V gives CDR1 MGHRA, CDR2 YSYEKL.

CDR3 sequence: CASSFTVNTEAFF. The CDR3 DNA sequence: TGCGCCAGCAGCTTTACAGTGAACACTGAAGCTTTCTTT. The chain recombines TRBV5-1 with TRBJ1-1, with D hard to call. V was shortened by 2 bases and J by 0 bases, with 5 bases between the two germline ends. CDR1 is SGHRS and CDR2 is YFSETQ in the germline V gene. The CDR3 has 13 amino acids.

This clone was detected once. The chain links TRBV19 to TRBJ2-2; D gene uncertain. Trimming stripped 3 bases from V and 7 bases from J, with 15 bases between. This CDR3 contains 15 residues. CDR1 is LNHDA, CDR2 SQIVND, per germline (reference sequence). This CDR3 is CASSIWVPGIGELFF. The CDR3 DNA sequence: TGTGCCAGTAGTATTTGGGTACCAGGCATCGGGGAGCTGTTTTTT.

The genes are TRBV10-3 and TRBJ1-5, with D possibly TRBD1 on 5 matching bases. The germline V gene has CDR1 ENHRY and CDR2 SYGVKD. The V end was cut by 10 bases, the J end by 0 bases, with 16 bases between. This CDR3 region has 15 residues. CDR3 sequence: CATHSTELSNQPQHF. CDR3 nucleotides: TGTGCCACCCACTCGACAGAGCTTAGCAATCAGCCCCAGCATTTT.